This TCR beta chain was found in a study of shared clonotypes between healthy human individuals. This CDR3 is 14 amino acids long. The germline V gene encodes CDR1 SQVTM and CDR2 ANQGSEA. Trimming cost V 5 bases and J 4 bases, with 15 bases left between them. Only in-frame clones appear in the TCRdb table, and some are missing; sequencing was by immunoSEQ multiplex PCR. Found here are about 1.1 million clones, about four fifths of them singletons; the top ten hold 0.4% to 0.55%. This clone was observed at least ten times. This clonotype was sampled from a man between 18 and 35 years old in good health. Some clones in this sample may be carry-over from other donors' samples. The genes are TRBV29-1 and TRBJ1-5; perhaps TRBD1 as D (6 bases). The sequenced sample consisted of memory CD4+ T cells from PBMCs. Subset meaning: CD45RA-negative fraction. The CDR3 sequence: CSVKQEGGNQPQHF. CDR3 in DNA: TGCAGCGTTAAACAGGAAGGGGGAAATCAGCCCCAGCATTTT.